The 17 T cell receptor beta chains reported below all come from one sample, sequenced in a study of quantifying T cell responses using KT2 cells. Study details: cDNA was made from DNase-treated RNA using alpha and beta constant primers.

The cDNA 3' end received a ligated oligonucleotide with a UMI. An equimolar mix of RC1.1 and RC1.2 primed the beta chain across TRBC1 and TRBC2. MiXCR was run by TCRdb on the UMI-ligation and nested PCR reads, yielding one entry per CDR3 protein. Of tens of thousands of distinct CDR3 sequences detected, 6% to 8% appear once; the ten largest clones hold 15% to 18%. The sample was PBMCs spiked with cells of the T cell clone KT2. Receptors were obtained from a human donor.

The J gene is TRBJ2-3, the V gene TRBV7-9; 10 nucleotides line up with TRBD2. The CDR3 extends over 15 amino acids. Germline-derived CDR1 and CDR2 are SEHNR and FQNEAQ (reference sequence). The ends lost 2 bases at V and 4 bases at J; junction bases unmatched: 3. CDR3: CASSLSGRVPDTQYF. The CDR3 nucleotides are TGTGCCAGCAGCTTAAGCGGGAGGGTCCCAGATACGCAGTATTTT.

This clonotype was found many times. The chain uses TRBV12-3 or TRBV12-4 and TRBJ1-1; D unresolved. The V and J ends lost 1 base and 3 bases respectively, with 6 bases between them. This CDR3 has 13 amino acids. The chain's CDR3 is CASSLVRHTEAFF. The CDR3 nucleotides read TGTGCCAGCAGTTTAGTGAGGCACACTGAAGCTTTCTTT.

This clonotype was detected ten times or more. The chain combines TRBV20-1 with TRBJ2-7; TRBD2 might be the D (5 bases). V lost 2 bases and J lost 4, with 12 bases in between. The germline V gene has CDR1 DFQATT and CDR2 SNEGSKA (reference sequence). There are 13 residues in the CDR3. The CDR3 sequence is CSARSGEKYEQYF. CDR3 in DNA: TGCAGTGCTAGATCCGGGGAGAAGTACGAGCAGTACTTC.

This clonotype rates as large. This sequence joins TRBV30 and TRBJ2-7, with D uncertain. This CDR3 comprises 13 residues. The V end was cut by 3 bases, the J end by 5 bases, with 14 bases between. The V gene's germline CDR1 is GTSNPN and CDR2 SVGIG (reference sequence). CDR3 nucleotides: TGTGCCTGGAGCCGACCTCCGACCCACGAGCAGTACTTC. Protein sequence: CAWSRPPTHEQYF.

The chain carries TRBV2 and TRBJ2-3; D not resolved. The CDR3 sequence is 12 residues long. Looked up from germline, CDR1 is SNHLY and CDR2 is FYNNEI. Trimming stripped 8 bases from V and 2 bases from J, with 8 bases between. The CDR3 DNA follows: TGTGCCAGCGGTGGAGCCACAGATACGCAGTATTTT. Its translation: CASGGATDTQYF.

This clonotype turned up a few times. The genes are TRBV20-1 and TRBJ1-2, with 7 bases identical to TRBD1. V gave up 6 bases and J gave up 3 bases; unmatched junction bases: 13. The CDR3 has 15 residues. Per the germline V gene, CDR1 is DFQATT and CDR2 is SNEGSKA (reference sequence). CDR3 in DNA: TGCAGTGCCGCAGGGGGGGCCCGCTATGACTATGGCTACACCTTC. Translation gives CSAAGGARYDYGYTF.

This clonotype was picked up many times. This sequence joins TRBV21-1 and TRBJ1-2. TRBV21-1 is a listed pseudogene. The CDR3 totals 10 residues. CDR3 DNA sequence: TGTGCCAGCAGCAAATATGGCTACACCTTC. Amino acid sequence: CASSKYGYTF.

In this sample, this clonotype turned up many times. The V and J genes are TRBV14 and TRBJ1-2; 10 bases fit TRBD1. J was trimmed by 10 bases and V by 1 base; bases with no gene match: 3. This CDR3 has 13 amino acids. Germline assignment: CDR1 SGHDN and CDR2 FVKESK. CDR3 amino acids: CASSQAGTGAYTF. The CDR3 nucleotides are TGTGCCAGCAGCCAAGCCGGGACAGGGGCCTACACCTTC.

Many counts were recorded for this clonotype. V is TRBV2 and J is TRBJ1-1; TRBD1 aligns across 7 bases. This CDR3 contains 14 residues. The trim removed 8 bases at V and 3 bases at J, leaving 9 bases unmatched. Germline CDR1 SNHLY, CDR2 FYNNEI. The CDR3 sequence: CASCWDSLYTEAFF. The CDR3 DNA is TGTGCCAGCTGTTGGGACAGTTTATACACTGAAGCTTTCTTT. The complete variable domain, with remaining parts taken from reference TRBV2 and TRBJ1-1, reads EPEVTQTPSHQVTQMGQEVILRCVPISNHLYFYWYRQILGQKVEFLVSFYNNEISEKSEIFDDQFSVERPDGSNFTLKIRSTKLEDSAMYFCASCWDSLYTEAFFGQGTRLTVV.

The sample holds many counts of this clonotype. The chain combines TRBV7-9 with TRBJ1-4; 7 positions agree with TRBD1. V trimming: 0 bases; J trimming: 6 bases; junction bases outside the gene matches: 1. The CDR3 is 14 residues long. Germline CDR1 is SEHNR and CDR2 is FQNEAQ (reference sequence). CDR3 region: CASSLAGTDEKLFF. The CDR3 region has the DNA TGTGCCAGCAGCTTAGCCGGGACAGATGAAAAACTGTTTTTT.

Ten or more counts support this clonotype. The CDR3 region is CASSPTGGLVSYEQYF. CDR3 coding DNA: TGTGCCAGCAGCCCAACAGGGGGGCTCGTCTCCTACGAGCAGTACTTC. This chain uses TRBV7-9 with TRBJ2-7; TRBD1 agrees at 8 bases. CDR1 is SEHNR, CDR2 FQNEAQ, per germline (reference sequence). CDR3 length equals 16 residues. V shed 5 bases and J 0 bases; nucleotides not matched to a gene: 9.

The V call is TRBV20-1, the J call TRBJ2-7; D is undetermined. Per the germline V gene, CDR1 is DFQATT and CDR2 is SNEGSKA (reference sequence). V was cut by 4 bases and J by 2 bases, with 9 bases left in between. The CDR3 is 12 residues long. In DNA form, the CDR3 reads TGCAGTGCTACTCAACCAGCCTACGAGCAGTACTTC. Translation gives CSATQPAYEQYF.

V and J are TRBV7-2 and TRBJ2-1; D remains unclear. The germline V and J ends were trimmed by 1 base and 5 bases, with 12 bases remaining between them. Germline CDR1 and CDR2: SGHTA and FQGNSA. The length of the CDR3 is 15 residues. The DNA for the CDR3 is TGTGCCAGCAGCTTAGAGGCCGCCCGACACAATGAGCAGTTCTTC. This codes for CASSLEAARHNEQFF.

This chain uses TRBV28 with TRBJ2-1; TRBD2 matches at 11 bases. Germline V gene data show CDR1 as MDHEN and CDR2 as SYDVKM. Unmatched junction bases numbered 7, after V lost 6 bases and J lost 6 bases. The CDR3 is made up of 15 amino acids. CDR3 nucleotide sequence: TGTGCCAGCAGGGTAGCGGGGGGGCCCTCCAATGAGCAGTTCTTC. Translating it yields CASRVAGGPSNEQFF.

In its sample, this clonotype was seen many times. The CDR3 reads CASSPRVAGNLYGYTF. The CDR3 bases are TGTGCCAGCAGCCCCCGGGTGGCAGGGAACCTCTATGGCTACACCTTC. J is TRBJ1-2 and V is TRBV11-2; a weak D match, TRBD1 (5 bases). V lost 5 bases, J lost 4 bases, and 20 bases lay in between. CDR1 is SGHAT and CDR2 is FQNNGV in the germline V gene. The length of the CDR3 is 16 residues.

This clonotype has a count of ten or more. The DNA for the CDR3 is TGTGCCAGCAGACCCCGGCGGGGGAGGGTGGATGTTGGCTACACCTTC. Its translation is CASRPRRGRVDVGYTF. This chain joins TRBV12-3 or TRBV12-4 and TRBJ1-2; tentative D call: TRBD1 (5 bases). The CDR3 is made up of 16 amino acids. V shed 6 bases and J shed 7 bases, with 24 bases lying between them.

This clonotype occurred a few times. The J gene is TRBJ2-7, the V gene TRBV4-1; possibly TRBD1 or TRBD2 for D (8 bases each). Germline values: CDR1 MGHRA, CDR2 YSYEKL. This CDR3 contains 17 residues. The V gene lost 0 bases and the J gene lost 4 bases, with 19 bases spanning the gap. In DNA form, the CDR3 reads TGCGCCAGCAGCCAAGAGCGCGGGAGGACAGGGCCGTACGAGCAGTACTTC. Translated: CASSQERGRTGPYEQYF.